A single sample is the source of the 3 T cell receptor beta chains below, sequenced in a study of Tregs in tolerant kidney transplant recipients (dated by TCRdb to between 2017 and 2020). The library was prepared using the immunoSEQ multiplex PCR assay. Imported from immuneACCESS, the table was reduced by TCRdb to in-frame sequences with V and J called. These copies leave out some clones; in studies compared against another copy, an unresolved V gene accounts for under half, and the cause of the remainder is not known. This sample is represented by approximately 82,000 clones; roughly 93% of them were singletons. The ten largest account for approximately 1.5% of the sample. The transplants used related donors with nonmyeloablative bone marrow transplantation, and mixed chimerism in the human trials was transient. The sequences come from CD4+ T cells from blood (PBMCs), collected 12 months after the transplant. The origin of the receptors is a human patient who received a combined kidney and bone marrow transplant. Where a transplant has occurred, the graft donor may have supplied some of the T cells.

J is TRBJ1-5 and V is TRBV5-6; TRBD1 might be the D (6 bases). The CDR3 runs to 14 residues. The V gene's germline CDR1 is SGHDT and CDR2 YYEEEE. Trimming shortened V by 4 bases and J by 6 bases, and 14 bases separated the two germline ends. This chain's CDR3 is CASSLQGSGQPQHF. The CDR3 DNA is TGTGCCAGCAGCCTGCAGGGGTCGGGTCAGCCCCAGCATTTT.

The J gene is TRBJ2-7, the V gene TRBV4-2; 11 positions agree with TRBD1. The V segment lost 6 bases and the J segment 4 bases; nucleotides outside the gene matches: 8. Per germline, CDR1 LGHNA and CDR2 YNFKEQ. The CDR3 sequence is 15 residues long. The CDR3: CASRTGTGGIYEQYF. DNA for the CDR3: TGTGCCAGCAGAACCGGGACAGGGGGAATTTACGAGCAGTACTTC.

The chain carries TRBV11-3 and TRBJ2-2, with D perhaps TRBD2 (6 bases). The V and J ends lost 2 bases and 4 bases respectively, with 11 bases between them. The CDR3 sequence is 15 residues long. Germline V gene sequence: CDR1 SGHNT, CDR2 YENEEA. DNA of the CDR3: TGTGCCAGCAGCTTATTCCCCGGGGGCACCGGGGAGCTGTTTTTT. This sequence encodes CASSLFPGGTGELFF.